A selection of T cell receptor beta chains follows, all from one sample in a study of early T cells in non-severe SARS-CoV-2 infection. TCRdb re-derived calls from the 5' RACE reads in MiXCR, one entry per CDR3 protein. The sample shows some 55,000 distinct CDR3 sequences, about 12% of them seen only once. The sequencing input was whole blood. All receptors derive from an adult who was a healthcare worker with PCR-confirmed SARS-CoV-2 infection or an uninfected control (not recorded which). CDR3s include the opening cysteine and the closing phenylalanine or tryptophan. Fields, in order: CDR3 length, J gene, D gene, V gene, clone size, CDR3 DNA, CDR3 protein. A D gene is named only where the DNA matches it firmly. A clone size is listed for some rows: how often the clone was seen (once, few, many), or a class if it is expanded.

CDR3 length: 13
J gene: TRBJ2-1
D gene: TRBD1
V gene: TRBV12-3/TRBV12-4
clone size: many
CDR3 DNA: TGTGCCAGCAGCCCCAGCAGCCGGGACAGGAAGTTCTTC
CDR3 protein: CASSPSSRDRKFF

CDR3 length: 14
J gene: TRBJ2-1
D gene: TRBD2
V gene: TRBV20-1
clone size: many
CDR3 DNA: TGCAGTGCCCCGCCTAGCGGGGGCTACAATGAGCAGTTCTTC
CDR3 protein: CSAPPSGGYNEQFF

CDR3 length: 12
J gene: TRBJ1-5
D gene: .
V gene: TRBV20-1
clone size: few
CDR3 DNA: TGCAGTGCTAGAGACAGCGATCAGCCCCAGCATTTT
CDR3 protein: CSARDSDQPQHF

CDR3 length: 12
J gene: TRBJ1-5
D gene: .
V gene: TRBV30
clone size: few
CDR3 DNA: TGTGCCTGGAGTGTATCAGAGCAGCCCCAGCATTTT
CDR3 protein: CAWSVSEQPQHF

CDR3 length: 16
J gene: TRBJ2-3
D gene: TRBD2
V gene: TRBV5-1
clone size: .
CDR3 DNA: TGCGCCAGCAGCTTGGCCCCAGCGGGGGTCACAGATACGCAGTATTTT
CDR3 protein: CASSLAPAGVTDTQYF

CDR3 length: 13
J gene: TRBJ1-1
D gene: .
V gene: TRBV5-1
clone size: many
CDR3 DNA: TGCGCCAGCAGCTTGCGTCCTGGGACTGAAGCTTTCTTT
CDR3 protein: CASSLRPGTEAFF

CDR3 length: 13
J gene: TRBJ2-1
D gene: .
V gene: TRBV27
clone size: .
CDR3 DNA: TGTGCCAGCAGTTTATTCACAGGGTTTCGGCAGTTCTTC
CDR3 protein: CASSLFTGFRQFF

CDR3 length: 10
J gene: TRBJ1-2
D gene: .
V gene: TRBV7-9
clone size: many
CDR3 DNA: TGTGCCGTGGGGAGATATGGCTACACCTTC
CDR3 protein: CAVGRYGYTF

CDR3 length: 14
J gene: TRBJ1-6
D gene: .
V gene: TRBV20-1
clone size: .
CDR3 DNA: TGCAGCGCCGAGTTTCGGGAGCAGCATTCACCCCTCCACTTT
CDR3 protein: CSAEFREQHSPLHF

CDR3 length: 16
J gene: TRBJ2-5
D gene: TRBD1
V gene: TRBV5-1
clone size: .
CDR3 DNA: TGCGCCAGCAGCAGAGAAAGGACAGGGGGCTCGGAGACCCAGTACTTC
CDR3 protein: CASSRERTGGSETQYF

CDR3 length: 14
J gene: TRBJ2-5
D gene: .
V gene: TRBV19
clone size: .
CDR3 DNA: TGTGCCAGTAGTATTGCGGGGCCGGGGCAGACCCAGTACTTC
CDR3 protein: CASSIAGPGQTQYF

CDR3 length: 14
J gene: TRBJ2-4
D gene: .
V gene: TRBV10-2
clone size: .
CDR3 DNA: TGCGCCAGCGGTGGGGCGGGGGCCAAAAACATTCAGTACTTC
CDR3 protein: CASGGAGAKNIQYF

CDR3 length: 15
J gene: TRBJ2-7
D gene: TRBD2
V gene: TRBV6-2/TRBV6-3
clone size: many
CDR3 DNA: TGTGCCAGCAGTTACTCGTCCAGCGGGGCCTACGAGCAGTACTTC
CDR3 protein: CASSYSSSGAYEQYF

CDR3 length: 15
J gene: TRBJ1-1
D gene: TRBD1
V gene: TRBV20-1
clone size: .
CDR3 DNA: TGCAGTGCTAGTAGGACAGGGGGCCTGAACACTGAAGCTTTCTTT
CDR3 protein: CSASRTGGLNTEAFF

CDR3 length: 19
J gene: TRBJ2-7
D gene: TRBD1
V gene: TRBV7-9
clone size: many
CDR3 DNA: TGTGCCAGCAGCTGGGCCGCGGGACAGGGGATGGTCGGACCTCCCGAGCAGTACTTC
CDR3 protein: CASSWAAGQGMVGPPEQYF

CDR3 length: 14
J gene: TRBJ1-1
D gene: .
V gene: TRBV11-3
clone size: many
CDR3 DNA: TGTGCCAGCAGCCTAGAGGGCAGGAACACTGAAGCTTTCTTT
CDR3 protein: CASSLEGRNTEAFF

CDR3 length: 16
J gene: TRBJ1-5
D gene: TRBD1
V gene: TRBV2
clone size: .
CDR3 DNA: TGTGCCAGCAGGGGTCTGGACAGGGCTATCAATCAGCCCCAGCATTTT
CDR3 protein: CASRGLDRAINQPQHF

CDR3 length: 15
J gene: TRBJ2-1
D gene: .
V gene: TRBV20-1
clone size: many
CDR3 DNA: TGCAGTGCTAGAGACCGGACACGGGCTCGCAATGAGCAGTTCTTC
CDR3 protein: CSARDRTRARNEQFF

CDR3 length: 16
J gene: TRBJ1-6
D gene: .
V gene: TRBV6-6
clone size: many
CDR3 DNA: TGTGCCAGCAGTCCTTGGTCCGGGGACGGAAATTCACCCCTCCACTTT
CDR3 protein: CASSPWSGDGNSPLHF

CDR3 length: 9
J gene: TRBJ2-7
D gene: .
V gene: TRBV7-9
clone size: many
CDR3 DNA: TGTGCCACCTCCGAGGGGCAGTACTTC
CDR3 protein: CATSEGQYF

CDR3 length: 13
J gene: TRBJ2-3
D gene: .
V gene: TRBV29-1
clone size: many
CDR3 DNA: TGCAGCGCCGACGGGAGAGGGGCAGATACGCAGTATTTT
CDR3 protein: CSADGRGADTQYF

CDR3 length: 15
J gene: TRBJ1-1
D gene: .
V gene: TRBV6-2/TRBV6-3
clone size: few
CDR3 DNA: TGTGCCAGCAAATCCATCCAGGTTGGGGGGACCGGGGCTTTCTTT
CDR3 protein: CASKSIQVGGTGAFF

CDR3 length: 17
J gene: TRBJ2-3
D gene: TRBD1
V gene: TRBV10-2
clone size: many
CDR3 DNA: TGCGCCAGCAGTGAGGGTCAGGGGGCAAAGGTCACAGATACGCAGTATTTT
CDR3 protein: CASSEGQGAKVTDTQYF

CDR3 length: 16
J gene: TRBJ2-1
D gene: .
V gene: TRBV12-3/TRBV12-4
clone size: .
CDR3 DNA: TGTACCACAGCAGCAGAGTCCAGGGGATTTTACAATGAGCAGTTCTTC
CDR3 protein: CTTAAESRGFYNEQFF

CDR3 length: 16
J gene: TRBJ2-1
D gene: .
V gene: TRBV5-4
clone size: many
CDR3 DNA: TGTGCCAGCAGCTTGGTCCAGGCGTCGGACTACAATGAGCAGTTCTTC
CDR3 protein: CASSLVQASDYNEQFF

CDR3 length: 13
J gene: TRBJ2-7
D gene: TRBD1
V gene: TRBV7-9
clone size: .
CDR3 DNA: TGTGCCAGCAGCCTGGGACAGGAAACCGAGCAGTACTTC
CDR3 protein: CASSLGQETEQYF

CDR3 length: 15
J gene: TRBJ1-1
D gene: .
V gene: TRBV7-9
clone size: few
CDR3 DNA: TGTGCCAGCAGCTTAGAGCGTCGGGCAGGGTCTGAAGCTTTCTTT
CDR3 protein: CASSLERRAGSEAFF

CDR3 length: 11
J gene: TRBJ1-6
D gene: TRBD1
V gene: TRBV29-1
clone size: .
CDR3 DNA: TGCAGCGTAAGGACAGGGAGAGCCCTCCACTTT
CDR3 protein: CSVRTGRALHF

CDR3 length: 14
J gene: TRBJ2-7
D gene: .
V gene: TRBV7-9
clone size: many
CDR3 DNA: TGTGCCAGCAGCTTAGCAGGGCCGCCCTACGAGCAGTACTTC
CDR3 protein: CASSLAGPPYEQYF

CDR3 length: 12
J gene: TRBJ2-3
D gene: .
V gene: TRBV3-1
clone size: many
CDR3 DNA: TGTGCCAGCAGCCAAGGTCAGGGTGGGCAGTATTTT
CDR3 protein: CASSQGQGGQYF

CDR3 length: 14
J gene: TRBJ2-4
D gene: .
V gene: TRBV19
clone size: .
CDR3 DNA: TGTGCCAGTAGTATGGGGGCAGGGGAAAACATTCAGTACTTC
CDR3 protein: CASSMGAGENIQYF

CDR3 length: 18
J gene: TRBJ2-6
D gene: TRBD1
V gene: TRBV28
clone size: many
CDR3 DNA: TGTGCCAGCAGTTTGGGGGCAGGGGGCGTCTCTGGGGCCAACGTCCTGACTTTC
CDR3 protein: CASSLGAGGVSGANVLTF

CDR3 length: 13
J gene: TRBJ1-1
D gene: .
V gene: TRBV29-1
clone size: .
CDR3 DNA: TGCAGCGTTGCAGGGGATAGAAGAGCTGAAGCTTTCTTT
CDR3 protein: CSVAGDRRAEAFF

CDR3 length: 14
J gene: TRBJ1-4
D gene: .
V gene: TRBV7-9
clone size: many
CDR3 DNA: TGTGCCAGCAGCCCCGACGGGATTAATGAAAAACTGTTTTTT
CDR3 protein: CASSPDGINEKLFF

CDR3 length: 16
J gene: TRBJ2-4
D gene: TRBD2
V gene: TRBV19
clone size: .
CDR3 DNA: TGTGCCAGTAGTAGGGATAAGGCTAGCGGGGCAAACATTCAGTACTTC
CDR3 protein: CASSRDKASGANIQYF

CDR3 length: 15
J gene: TRBJ2-3
D gene: TRBD2
V gene: TRBV9
clone size: many
CDR3 DNA: TGTGCCAGCAGCGTACTAGCGGGGGGCACAGATACGCAGTATTTT
CDR3 protein: CASSVLAGGTDTQYF

CDR3 length: 12
J gene: TRBJ2-7
D gene: TRBD1
V gene: TRBV10-2
clone size: many
CDR3 DNA: TGCGCCAGCAGTGGGACAGGGCCCGAGCAGTACTTC
CDR3 protein: CASSGTGPEQYF

CDR3 length: 13
J gene: TRBJ1-6
D gene: .
V gene: TRBV12-3/TRBV12-4
clone size: .
CDR3 DNA: TGTGCCAGCAGGGAGAGCTTCTCCTCACCCCTCCACTTT
CDR3 protein: CASRESFSSPLHF

CDR3 length: 15
J gene: TRBJ2-2
D gene: .
V gene: TRBV20-1
clone size: few
CDR3 DNA: TGCAGTGCTAGAGAAAGGGCGCGGAGCACCGGGGAGCTGTTTTTT
CDR3 protein: CSARERARSTGELFF

CDR3 length: 12
J gene: TRBJ1-5
D gene: .
V gene: TRBV7-8
clone size: many
CDR3 DNA: TGTGCCAGCAGCCCGCCGAATCAGCCCCAGCATTTT
CDR3 protein: CASSPPNQPQHF

CDR3 length: 15
J gene: TRBJ2-4
D gene: .
V gene: TRBV13
clone size: .
CDR3 DNA: TGTGCCAGCAGCCCCCAGCCTGGAGCCAAAAACATTCAGTACTTC
CDR3 protein: CASSPQPGAKNIQYF

CDR3 length: 14
J gene: TRBJ2-1
D gene: TRBD1
V gene: TRBV5-5
clone size: few
CDR3 DNA: TGTGCCAGCAGCAGGACAGGGTCGATCAATGAGCAGTTCTTC
CDR3 protein: CASSRTGSINEQFF

CDR3 length: 15
J gene: TRBJ1-5
D gene: .
V gene: TRBV27
clone size: .
CDR3 DNA: TGTGCCAGCAGTTTATTTTCGGGGGGCGGTCAGCCCCAGCATTTT
CDR3 protein: CASSLFSGGGQPQHF

CDR3 length: 13
J gene: TRBJ1-3
D gene: .
V gene: TRBV10-3
clone size: many
CDR3 DNA: TGTGCCATCAGTGATACAGATGGAAACACCATATATTTT
CDR3 protein: CAISDTDGNTIYF

CDR3 length: 12
J gene: TRBJ2-7
D gene: TRBD2
V gene: TRBV12-3/TRBV12-4
clone size: many
CDR3 DNA: TGTGCTAGCAGCGGGGGGCCCTACGAGCAGTACTTC
CDR3 protein: CASSGGPYEQYF

CDR3 length: 17
J gene: TRBJ1-3
D gene: .
V gene: TRBV6-6
clone size: .
CDR3 DNA: TGTGCCAGCAGTTACCAAGCACTACAGGGTCGCGGAAACACCATATATTTT
CDR3 protein: CASSYQALQGRGNTIYF

CDR3 length: 15
J gene: TRBJ2-7
D gene: TRBD1
V gene: TRBV7-6
clone size: .
CDR3 DNA: TGTGCCAGCAGCCCCGGGACAGGGACCTCCTACGAGCAGTACTTC
CDR3 protein: CASSPGTGTSYEQYF

CDR3 length: 15
J gene: TRBJ2-5
D gene: TRBD1
V gene: TRBV7-2
clone size: few
CDR3 DNA: TGTGCCAGCAGCTTGACTCAGGGGGTGGGCGAGACCCAGTACTTC
CDR3 protein: CASSLTQGVGETQYF

CDR3 length: 15
J gene: TRBJ2-6
D gene: .
V gene: TRBV19
clone size: many
CDR3 DNA: TGTGCCAGTAGTGGGGCCCTCTCTGGGGCCAACGTCCTGACTTTC
CDR3 protein: CASSGALSGANVLTF

CDR3 length: 15
J gene: TRBJ1-6
D gene: .
V gene: TRBV7-8
clone size: .
CDR3 DNA: TGTGCCAGCAGCTTAGGGCGGGGAGGGGGATCACCCCTCCACTTT
CDR3 protein: CASSLGRGGGSPLHF

CDR3 length: 16
J gene: TRBJ2-4
D gene: .
V gene: TRBV11-2
clone size: many
CDR3 DNA: TGTGCCAGCAGCTTATATTCGGGGCTCGCCAAAAACATTCAGTACTTC
CDR3 protein: CASSLYSGLAKNIQYF

CDR3 length: 14
J gene: TRBJ2-2
D gene: TRBD1
V gene: TRBV7-9
clone size: .
CDR3 DNA: TGTGCCAGCAGCGTGGGACAGTACACCGGGGAGCTGTTTTTT
CDR3 protein: CASSVGQYTGELFF

CDR3 length: 14
J gene: TRBJ1-1
D gene: .
V gene: TRBV28
clone size: .
CDR3 DNA: TGTGCCAGCAGCCCTTGGACTGAGAACACTGAAGCTTTCTTT
CDR3 protein: CASSPWTENTEAFF

CDR3 length: 15
J gene: TRBJ2-6
D gene: .
V gene: TRBV19
clone size: many
CDR3 DNA: TGTGCCAGTAGTATTCGGACTTCTGGGGCCAACGTCCTGACTTTC
CDR3 protein: CASSIRTSGANVLTF

CDR3 length: 16
J gene: TRBJ2-3
D gene: TRBD1
V gene: TRBV5-4
clone size: .
CDR3 DNA: TGTGCCAGCAGCATTCCTACAGGGGGCCGCGCAGATACGCAGTATTTT
CDR3 protein: CASSIPTGGRADTQYF

CDR3 length: 15
J gene: TRBJ2-3
D gene: .
V gene: TRBV6-5
clone size: .
CDR3 DNA: TGTGCCAGCAGTTACTCAGCAGGGGCGGGAGATACGCAGTATTTT
CDR3 protein: CASSYSAGAGDTQYF

CDR3 length: 17
J gene: TRBJ2-1
D gene: TRBD2
V gene: TRBV5-4
clone size: .
CDR3 DNA: TGTGCCAGCAGCGGAGATAGGGGGACTAGAGCCTACAATGAGCAGTTCTTC
CDR3 protein: CASSGDRGTRAYNEQFF

CDR3 length: 15
J gene: TRBJ2-7
D gene: TRBD1
V gene: TRBV3-1
clone size: many
CDR3 DNA: TGTGCCAGCAGCTACCGGGACAGAGTCTCCTACGAGCAGTACTTC
CDR3 protein: CASSYRDRVSYEQYF

CDR3 length: 12
J gene: TRBJ2-7
D gene: .
V gene: TRBV11-2
clone size: few
CDR3 DNA: TGTGCCAGCAGCTCTGACTCCTACGAGCAGTACTTC
CDR3 protein: CASSSDSYEQYF

CDR3 length: 13
J gene: TRBJ1-1
D gene: .
V gene: TRBV6-1
clone size: .
CDR3 DNA: TGTGCCAGCCCACAGGCGCCGAACACTGAAGCTTTCTTT
CDR3 protein: CASPQAPNTEAFF